These T cell receptor beta chains were read from a single sample in a study of regulatory T cells in long-lasting Graves disease. TCRdb fed the multiplex PCR reads into MiXCR, producing one record per CDR3 protein. The sample carries roughly 470,000 distinct CDR3 sequences, about 20% recorded once. This material consisted of peripheral blood mononuclear cells (PBMCs), taken when the disease was refractory, from a patient treated with antithyroid drugs. The receptors here all came from a female donor with Graves disease. The CDR3 runs from the conserved cysteine through the conserved F or W. Fields, in order: V gene, J gene, clone size, D gene, CDR3 protein, CDR3 DNA. A D gene is named only where the DNA matches it firmly. Only part of the rows carry a size: once, few, many, or a class if the clone is expanded.

>TRBV12-3/TRBV12-4|TRBJ2-2|few|.
CASKLNTGELFF
TGTGCCAGCAAGTTAAACACCGGGGAGCTGTTTTTT
>TRBV19|TRBJ1-5|many|.
CASNLPGDSNQPQHF
TGTGCCAGTAATCTACCGGGAGATAGCAATCAGCCCCAGCATTTT
>TRBV12-3/TRBV12-4|TRBJ2-2|many|.
CASSDRLDTGELFF
TGTGCCAGCAGTGACAGGTTGGACACCGGGGAGCTGTTTTTT
>TRBV2|TRBJ1-3|many|TRBD1
CASSFDRVAGNTIYF
TGTGCCAGCAGTTTTGACAGGGTAGCTGGAAACACCATATATTTT
>TRBV19|TRBJ1-5|.|.
CASSTPRTAYSNQPQHF
TGTGCCAGTAGTACACCTAGGACAGCATATAGCAATCAGCCCCAGCATTTT
>TRBV20-1|TRBJ2-5|few|TRBD1
CSARTGSRKTQYF
TGCAGTGCTAGGACAGGGTCTAGGAAGACCCAGTACTTC
>TRBV28|TRBJ1-6|many|.
CASSFGPPSSPLHF
TGTGCCAGCAGTTTTGGACCCCCGAGTTCACCCCTCCACTTT
>TRBV3-1|TRBJ1-2|.|.
CASSPAVRGNYGYTF
TGTGCCAGCAGCCCCGCAGTTCGGGGGAACTATGGCTACACCTTC
>TRBV20-1|TRBJ2-7|.|TRBD2
CSAYSGGSYEQYF
TGCAGTGCTTATAGCGGGGGCTCCTACGAGCAGTACTTC
>TRBV11-2|TRBJ2-2|many|.
CASRETATGELFF
TGTGCCAGCAGGGAGACGGCCACCGGGGAGCTGTTTTTT
>TRBV20-1|TRBJ1-5|.|.
CSAPKTDSNQPQHF
TGCAGTGCACCGAAGACAGATAGCAATCAGCCCCAGCATTTT
>TRBV12-3/TRBV12-4|TRBJ2-7|many|.
CASTPGTFGEQYF
TGTGCCAGCACCCCCGGGACTTTTGGCGAGCAGTACTTC
>TRBV7-7|TRBJ1-1|many|.
CASSSAENTEAFF
TGTGCCAGCAGTTCAGCCGAGAACACTGAAGCTTTCTTT
>TRBV7-9|TRBJ2-2|.|.
CATRITGELFF
TGTGCCACCCGGATAACCGGGGAGCTGTTTTTT
>TRBV9|TRBJ1-2|many|.
CASSPHSVNYGYTF
TGTGCCAGCAGCCCGCACAGCGTCAACTATGGCTACACCTTC
>TRBV11-2|TRBJ1-4|many|.
CASSQQPTNEKLFF
TGTGCCAGCAGCCAACAGCCAACTAATGAAAAACTGTTTTTT
>TRBV5-1|TRBJ1-1|many|TRBD1
CASSWTGIEAFF
TGCGCCAGCAGCTGGACAGGGATCGAAGCTTTCTTT
>TRBV7-2|TRBJ2-3|many|TRBD2
CASSLRTSGRRKDTQYF
TGTGCCAGCAGCCTCCGGACTAGCGGGAGGAGGAAAGATACGCAGTATTTT
>TRBV11-2|TRBJ2-7|many|.
CASSHRGGIYEQYF
TGTGCCAGCAGCCACCGAGGGGGTATCTACGAGCAGTACTTC
>TRBV5-6|TRBJ2-5|few|.
CASSLVGSGETQYF
TGTGCCAGCAGCTTGGTCGGGAGTGGAGAGACCCAGTACTTC
>TRBV10-3|TRBJ2-3|.|.
CAISDFLVPDTQYF
TGTGCCATCAGTGATTTCCTGGTTCCAGATACGCAGTATTTT
>TRBV29-1|TRBJ2-1|.|.
CSVTRLAHNEQFF
TGCAGCGTTACTCGTTTGGCTCACAATGAGCAGTTCTTC
>TRBV7-9|TRBJ2-7|.|.
CASSRSQSYEQYF
TGTGCCAGCAGCCGTTCCCAGTCCTACGAGCAGTACTTC
>TRBV15|TRBJ2-7|few|TRBD2
CATSPGGPNEQYF
TGTGCCACCAGCCCGGGAGGGCCCAACGAGCAGTACTTC
>TRBV25-1|TRBJ2-7|few|TRBD1
CASRPLPRTGEKIEQYF
TGTGCCAGCAGACCTTTACCCAGGACAGGGGAGAAGATCGAGCAGTACTTC
>TRBV7-2|TRBJ1-2|many|TRBD1
CASSLAGTGDYGYTF
TGTGCCAGCAGCTTGGCCGGGACAGGGGACTATGGCTACACCTTC
>TRBV25-1|TRBJ2-5|.|.
CASSEYAGSGETQYF
TGTGCCAGCAGTGAATATGCAGGGTCGGGTGAGACCCAGTACTTC
>TRBV2|TRBJ2-7|many|TRBD1
CASKTGVYEQYF
TGTGCCAGCAAGACAGGGGTCTACGAGCAGTACTTC
>TRBV4-1|TRBJ2-7|few|.
CASSQIAIVREQYF
TGCGCCAGCAGCCAAATTGCGATTGTTAGGGAGCAGTACTTC
>TRBV5-5|TRBJ2-1|few|.
CASSLDRPTYNEQFF
TGTGCCAGCAGTTTAGACAGGCCTACCTACAATGAGCAGTTCTTC
>TRBV5-1|TRBJ2-1|once|TRBD2
CASSLARGTSGFHNEQFF
TGTGCCAGCAGCTTAGCGCGTGGGACTAGCGGTTTCCACAATGAGCAGTTCTTC
>TRBV4-1|TRBJ2-7|.|.
CASSPGSDYEQYF
TGCGCCAGCAGCCCCGGGTCGGATTACGAGCAGTACTTC
>TRBV11-2|TRBJ1-3|many|TRBD1
CASSPGTGQFGNTIYF
TGTGCCAGCAGCCCGGGGACAGGGCAGTTTGGAAACACCATATATTTT
>TRBV30|TRBJ2-7|.|.
CAWADYYEGQYF
TGTGCCTGGGCCGACTACTACGAAGGGCAGTACTTC
>TRBV9|TRBJ2-5|.|.
CASSPSGSGLATQYF
TGTGCCAGCAGCCCAAGCGGTAGCGGCTTGGCGACCCAGTACTTC
>TRBV9|TRBJ1-6|many|.
CASSVVGFDSPLHF
TGTGCCAGCAGCGTAGTCGGGTTCGATTCACCCCTCCACTTT
>TRBV20-1|TRBJ2-7|many|.
CSAPFEGNYEQYF
TGCAGTGCTCCATTTGAGGGGAACTACGAGCAGTACTTC
>TRBV5-5|TRBJ2-5|.|TRBD1
CASSSGTEKVTQYF
TGTGCCAGCAGCTCCGGGACAGAGAAAGTGACCCAGTACTTC
>TRBV2|TRBJ1-3|.|.
CASSERQLSSGNTIYF
TGTGCCAGCAGTGAAAGGCAGTTGAGCTCTGGAAACACCATATATTTT
>TRBV28|TRBJ2-7|many|TRBD2
CASRNAGDYEQYF
TGTGCCAGCAGGAATGCGGGGGACTACGAGCAGTACTTC
>TRBV11-2|TRBJ2-5|many|TRBD2
CASSRGTRQETQYF
TGTGCCAGCAGCCGTGGGACTAGACAAGAGACCCAGTACTTC
>TRBV5-1|TRBJ2-7|few|.
CASSLGVLYYEQYF
TGCGCCAGCAGTCTGGGGGTACTTTACTACGAGCAGTACTTC
>TRBV7-9|TRBJ1-5|.|TRBD1
CASSAGGVGQPQHF
TGTGCCAGCAGCGCAGGGGGGGTAGGACAGCCCCAGCATTTT
>TRBV18|TRBJ2-5|many|.
CASSRRTETQYF
TGTGCCAGCTCACGCCGTACGGAGACCCAGTACTTC
>TRBV2|TRBJ2-3|few|TRBD2
CASSYLWTSGTSIQYF
TGTGCCAGCAGTTACCTTTGGACTAGCGGAACCTCGATTCAGTATTTT
>TRBV19|TRBJ2-5|.|.
CASSPPGQLGETQYF
TGTGCCAGTAGTCCCCCGGGGCAGCTCGGGGAGACCCAGTACTTC
>TRBV30|TRBJ2-7|few|TRBD2
CAWRGVTSGSYEQYF
TGTGCCTGGAGGGGCGTGACTAGCGGTTCCTACGAGCAGTACTTC
>TRBV20-1|TRBJ1-5|.|TRBD1
CSARLGTGHSNQPQHF
TGCAGTGCTCGGTTAGGGACAGGACATAGCAATCAGCCCCAGCATTTT
>TRBV30|TRBJ1-3|.|.
CAWSRGVSGNTIYF
TGTGCCTGGAGTAGGGGGGTCTCTGGAAACACCATATATTTT
>TRBV5-8|TRBJ1-1|few|.
CASSLGGPSTEAFF
TGTGCCAGCAGCTTAGGCGGGCCATCCACTGAAGCTTTCTTT
>TRBV20-1|TRBJ2-3|.|TRBD2
CSARDRPREATDTQYF
TGCAGTGCTAGAGATAGGCCGCGGGAGGCCACAGATACGCAGTATTTT
>TRBV29-1|TRBJ2-7|many|.
CSVKSLIYEQYF
TGCAGCGTTAAATCGTTGATCTACGAGCAGTACTTC
>TRBV19|TRBJ2-6|.|TRBD1
CASSKGQAVSGANVLTF
TGTGCCAGTAGCAAGGGACAGGCGGTTTCTGGGGCCAACGTCCTGACTTTC
>TRBV20-1|TRBJ2-5|.|.
CSAQATWEETQYF
TGCAGTGCCCAAGCGACCTGGGAGGAGACCCAGTACTTC
>TRBV6-9|TRBJ1-4|.|TRBD1
CVSSYLRTGKPEKLFF
TGTGTCAGCAGTTACCTAAGGACAGGGAAACCTGAAAAACTGTTTTTT
>TRBV28|TRBJ2-7|many|TRBD2
CASSSRRLARAQYF
TGTGCCAGCAGTTCCCGCCGACTAGCGCGAGCTCAGTACTTC
>TRBV7-8|TRBJ2-1|.|TRBD2
CASSLQAGTSGDYNEQFF
TGTGCCAGCAGCTTACAGGCCGGGACTAGCGGGGACTACAATGAGCAGTTCTTC
>TRBV20-1|TRBJ2-7|many|.
CSARGTIPHYEQYF
TGCAGTGCTAGAGGGACTATTCCTCACTACGAGCAGTACTTC
>TRBV10-3|TRBJ2-5|many|TRBD1
CAISETTGGGETQYF
TGTGCCATCAGTGAAACAACAGGGGGCGGGGAGACCCAGTACTTC
>TRBV7-8|TRBJ1-5|many|.
CASSAPVWDGNQPQHF
TGTGCCAGCAGCGCACCGGTGTGGGACGGTAATCAGCCCCAGCATTTT